The 4 T cell receptor beta chains below were found in one sample sequenced in a study of naive and memory T cell subsets. Both TRBC1 and TRBC2 were covered by a beta constant-region primer of two equimolar oligonucleotides. Ligated cDNA was amplified by four rounds of PCR with nested alpha and beta constant-region primers and SP2. TCRdb re-derived calls from the UMI-ligation and nested PCR reads in MiXCR, one entry per CDR3 protein. The sample includes roughly 17,000 distinct CDR3 sequences, roughly 8.7% seen only once; the top ten take roughly 23%. The sample comprised central memory CD8+ T cells from blood. The receptors stem from a human donor in good health.

This clonotype was detected once. The chain employs TRBV29-1 and TRBJ2-1; TRBD1 agrees at 10 bases. Germline CDR1 SQVTM, CDR2 ANQGSEA. Trimming took 7 bases from V and 14 from J; bases not matched to a gene: 8. This CDR3 contains 11 residues. CDR3 sequence: CSADRGPWEFF. The CDR3 region has the DNA TGCAGCGCCGACAGGGGGCCTTGGGAGTTCTTC.

This clonotype is medium-sized (0.01 to 0.1%) in the sample. The gene calls are TRBV20-1 and TRBJ2-5; TRBD1 matches at 7 bases. Per germline, CDR1 DFQATT and CDR2 SNEGSKA (reference sequence). J lost 1 base, V lost 1 base, and 3 bases had no gene match. The length of the CDR3 is 14 residues. CDR3 in amino acids: CSARAPGGQETQYF. CDR3 bases: TGCAGTGCTAGAGCTCCAGGGGGCCAAGAGACCCAGTACTTC.

By share, this clonotype ranks as medium-sized. The chain carries TRBV20-1 and TRBJ2-1; no firm D call. CDR3 length equals 14 residues. Germline CDR1 is DFQATT and CDR2 is SNEGSKA (reference sequence). With 5 bases removed from V and 0 bases from J, the gap between germline ends came to 11 bases. DNA for the CDR3: TGCAGTGCTGCAGACGGTAGCTCCTACAATGAGCAGTTCTTC. It codes for CSAADGSSYNEQFF.

As concerns this clonotype: This clone may be a read error of a much larger clone one base away. The V call is TRBV4-2, the J call TRBJ2-1, with D unclear. The CDR3 sequence is 16 residues long. Germline loops: CDR1 LGHNA, CDR2 YNFKEQ. Trimming shortened V by 0 bases and J by 3 bases, and 12 bases separated the two germline ends. CDR3 region: CASSQDPAGSYNEQFF. The CDR3 DNA reads TGTGCCAGCAGCCAAGATCCAGCAGGTAGCTACAATGAGCAGTTCTTC.